The 26 T cell receptor beta chains reported below all come from one sample, sequenced in a study of blood T cell repertoires in COVID-19. Assay: immunoSEQ multiplex PCR; the TCRdb copy retains only in-frame clones and omits some. Of hundreds of thousands of clones in the sample, 86% were seen once. Material: peripheral blood. The receptors derive from a woman in her 30s with active or convalescent COVID-19.

This chain uses TRBV18 with TRBJ2-3; TRBD2 matches 8 bases. Germline V gene data show CDR1 as KGHSH and CDR2 as LQKENI. CDR3 size: 15 residues. After removal of 3 bases from V and 2 bases from J, the junction contained 4 bases not matched to a gene. The DNA of the CDR3 is TGTGCCAGCTCACCGGCGGGAGGCTTCACAGATACGCAGTATTTT. This codes for CASSPAGGFTDTQYF.

In nucleotides, the CDR3 is TGTGCCAGCAGCCCCTACCAGGGAAATTCACCCCTCCACTTT. The encoded protein is CASSPYQGNSPLHF. The genes are TRBV7-9 and TRBJ1-6; D is perhaps TRBD1 (5 bases). Germline V gene sequence: CDR1 SEHNR, CDR2 FQNEAQ (reference sequence). V lost 5 bases and J lost 7, with 12 bases in between. This CDR3 contains 14 residues.

The chain links TRBV5-1 to TRBJ1-2; D gene uncertain. Per germline, CDR1 SGHRS and CDR2 YFSETQ. Between the trimmed V and J ends, which lost 0 bases and 6 bases, there was a span of 12 bases. This CDR3 has 14 amino acids. Here the CDR3 DNA reads TGCGCCAGCAGCTTGGAAGGCGCTACTAATGGCTACACCTTC. It encodes CASSLEGATNGYTF.

This chain uses TRBV7-9 with TRBJ1-4; TRBD1 aligns across 10 bases. This CDR3 region has 16 residues. V was pared by 0 bases and J by 7 bases, with 5 bases of the junction left unmatched. Germline assignment: CDR1 SEHNR and CDR2 FQNEAQ (reference sequence). CDR3 loop: CASSLAGQGGSEKLFF. The DNA of the CDR3 is TGTGCCAGCAGCTTAGCAGGACAGGGGGGAAGTGAAAAACTGTTTTTT.

The V and J genes are TRBV15 and TRBJ2-5; D call uncertain. With 0 bases removed from V and 2 bases from J, the gap between germline ends came to 10 bases. Germline V gene lookup returns CDR1 LNHNV and CDR2 YYDKDF (reference sequence). The CDR3 spans 15 residues. CDR3: CATSRELAAQETQYF. The CDR3 region has the DNA TGTGCCACCAGCAGAGAGTTGGCGGCACAAGAGACCCAGTACTTC.

V and J are TRBV27 and TRBJ1-2; 9 positions match TRBD1. The CDR3 contains 15 residues. The V segment lost 4 bases and the J segment 10 bases; nucleotides outside the gene matches: 13. Per the germline V gene, CDR1 is MNHEY and CDR2 is SMNVEV (reference sequence). This chain's CDR3 is CASSWTGARTATYTF. The DNA of the CDR3 is TGTGCCAGCAGTTGGACAGGGGCCAGGACTGCGACCTACACCTTC.

The chain is built from TRBV6-4 and TRBJ2-3, with D uncertain. From germline, CDR1 is MRHNA and CDR2 SNTAGT. CDR3 length: 15 amino acids. Trimming shortened V by 2 bases and J by 0 bases, and 9 bases separated the two germline ends. CDR3 sequence: CASSDEYGSTDTQYF. DNA for the CDR3: TGTGCCAGCAGTGACGAATACGGTAGCACAGATACGCAGTATTTT.

J is TRBJ2-2 and V is TRBV29-1, with D possibly being TRBD1 (6 bases). The CDR3 sequence is 16 residues long. Germline V gives CDR1 SQVTM, CDR2 ANQGSEA. The germline V and J ends were trimmed by 5 bases and 2 bases, with 18 bases remaining between them. CDR3: CSVLVRGRENTGELFF. The CDR3 nucleotides are TGCAGCGTTCTGGTCAGGGGACGGGAAAACACCGGGGAGCTGTTTTTT.

The rearrangement links TRBV5-4 to TRBJ2-2; 8 bases align to TRBD2. Germline trimming cut 4 bases from V and 6 bases from J; bases unmatched to any gene: 14. The CDR3 loop spans 17 amino acids. CDR1 is SGHNT and CDR2 is YYREEE in the germline V gene (reference sequence). The CDR3 here is CASSQGGGRKSPGELFF. The DNA of the CDR3 is TGTGCCAGCAGCCAAGGAGGCGGGAGGAAATCACCCGGGGAGCTGTTTTTT.

The chain uses TRBV7-9 and TRBJ2-3; tentatively, D is TRBD2 (7 bases). The CDR3 has 13 residues. Germline V gives CDR1 SEHNR, CDR2 FQNEAQ (reference sequence). V lost 8 bases and J lost 0, with 9 bases in between. CDR3 in DNA: TGTGCCAGCCGGGGGGCTAGCACAGATACGCAGTATTTT. It specifies CASRGASTDTQYF.

V and J are TRBV7-8 and TRBJ2-1; 7 bases map to TRBD2. The CDR3 consists of 15 residues. The V gene's germline CDR1 is SGHVS and CDR2 FQNEAQ. Trimming removed 2 bases from V and 5 bases from J; junction bases left unmatched: 6. The CDR3 DNA is TGTGCCAGCAGCTTACGGCGGGAGTTAAACAATGAGCAGTTCTTC. Translated, it gives CASSLRRELNNEQFF.

The chain recombines TRBV9 with TRBJ1-3, with 9 bases identical to TRBD1. The germline V gene encodes CDR1 SGDLS and CDR2 YYNGEE. Unmatched junction bases numbered 9, after V lost 2 bases and J lost 0 bases. The CDR3 consists of 18 residues. DNA of the CDR3: TGTGCCAGCAGCGTGGGACCGGGACAGGGAATCTCTGGAAACACCATATATTTT. Residues: CASSVGPGQGISGNTIYF.

The rearrangement links TRBV5-6 to TRBJ2-7, with 11 bases lining up with TRBD2. V dropped 1 base and J dropped 4; count of bases not matched to a gene: 7. CDR3 length: 16 residues. Germline CDR1 SGHDT, CDR2 YYEEEE. CDR3 region: CASSLLMGLAVYEQYF. The CDR3 DNA sequence: TGTGCCAGCAGCTTGTTGATGGGACTAGCGGTTTACGAGCAGTACTTC.

The chain has TRBV15 and TRBJ2-3, with 11 bases aligning to TRBD2. The V segment lost 2 bases and the J segment 6 bases; nucleotides outside the gene matches: 4. Germline values: CDR1 LNHNV, CDR2 YYDKDF (reference sequence). The CDR3 runs to 15 residues. CDR3 DNA sequence: TGTGCCACCAGCAGACTAGCGGGGGGCCTCGATACGCAGTATTTT. Its translation: CATSRLAGGLDTQYF.

This clone was observed a handful of times. The rearrangement uses TRBV21-1 and TRBJ2-7; TRBD1, the table's D call, lacks a check against the DNA. TRBV21-1 counts as a pseudogene. The CDR3 length is 15 residues. CDR3 bases: TGTGCCAGCAGCATCACTTCGACAGTCTCCTACGAGCAGTACTTC. It is translated as CASSITSTVSYEQYF.

The chain recombines TRBV6-4 with TRBJ1-1; TRBD1 matches at 8 bases. The CDR3 consists of 14 residues. V shed 6 bases, J shed 2 bases, and the junction held 5 bases outside the gene matches. The germline CDR1 and CDR2 sequences are MRHNA and SNTAGT. CDR3 coding DNA: TGTGCCAGCAGAGTGACAGGGGACAACACTGAAGCTTTCTTT. Translation gives CASRVTGDNTEAFF.

The CDR3 reads CASRPDRVSYEQYF. The CDR3, as DNA: TGTGCCAGCCGGCCGGACAGGGTCTCTTACGAGCAGTACTTC. The gene calls are TRBV19 and TRBJ2-7; TRBD1 aligns across 8 bases. The CDR3 has 14 amino acids. Germline CDR1 LNHDA, CDR2 SQIVND (reference sequence). The ends lost 9 bases at V and 4 bases at J; junction bases unmatched: 11.

The CDR3 bases are TGTGCCAGCAGTTTCTGGCAGGGCAGCACAGATACGCAGTATTTT. It encodes CASSFWQGSTDTQYF. The rearrangement links TRBV6-5 to TRBJ2-3; weak D call: TRBD1 (5 bases). There are 15 residues in the CDR3. From germline, CDR1 is MNHEY and CDR2 SVGAGI. The germline V and J ends were trimmed by 4 bases and 0 bases, with 11 bases remaining between them.

The chain uses TRBV5-6 and TRBJ1-1; TRBD1 matches at 7 bases. The CDR3 contains 15 residues. CDR1 and CDR2 from the germline V gene are SGHDT and YYEEEE. The V gene end was trimmed by 3 bases and the J gene end by 2 bases; junction bases not matched to a gene: 7. CDR3 nucleotides: TGTGCCAGCAGCTCTTTCCGACAGGGAAACACTGAAGCTTTCTTT. Protein sequence: CASSSFRQGNTEAFF.

The chain carries TRBV15 and TRBJ1-4; 8 nucleotides match TRBD1. From germline, CDR1 is LNHNV and CDR2 YYDKDF (reference sequence). The CDR3 is made up of 15 amino acids. Germline trimming cut 0 bases from V and 7 bases from J; bases unmatched to any gene: 4. The CDR3 DNA sequence: TGTGCCACCAGCAGAGATCGGGGGACAGGTGAAAAACTGTTTTTT. The encoded protein is CATSRDRGTGEKLFF.

V usage is TRBV12-3 or TRBV12-4 and J usage is TRBJ1-1; perhaps TRBD1 as D (5 bases). The CDR3 covers 13 residues. Trimming removed 1 base at V and 5 bases at J, with 8 bases between. The CDR3: CASSLGGKTEAFF. In nucleotides, the CDR3 is TGTGCCAGCAGTTTAGGGGGCAAGACTGAAGCTTTCTTT.

The gene calls are TRBV10-3 and TRBJ1-6, with TRBD1 matching over 10 bases. The CDR3 is 18 residues long. V lost 9 bases, J lost 0 bases, and 11 bases stayed unmatched. CDR1 and CDR2 from the germline V gene are ENHRY and SYGVKD. This CDR3 reads CAISPGQGLVSYNSPLHF. In DNA form, the CDR3 reads TGTGCCATTTCTCCGGGACAGGGGTTGGTCTCCTATAATTCACCCCTCCACTTT.

The chain has TRBV5-1 and TRBJ2-1; 8 bases agree with TRBD2. V lost 0 bases, J lost 5 bases, and 4 bases stayed unmatched. In germline, CDR1 is SGHRS, CDR2 YFSETQ. This CDR3 is 15 amino acids long. The CDR3 loop is CASSLGGLGNNEQFF. CDR3 bases: TGCGCCAGCAGCTTGGGGGGACTAGGCAACAATGAGCAGTTCTTC.

The chain uses TRBV10-3 and TRBJ2-7; TRBD2 agrees at 8 bases. The CDR3 has 14 amino acids. CDR1 ENHRY and CDR2 SYGVKD come from the germline V gene. V was pared by 6 bases and J by 2 bases, with 6 bases of the junction left unmatched. CDR3 loop: CAISFSGVTYEQYF. The DNA of the CDR3 is TGTGCCATCAGCTTTAGCGGGGTCACCTACGAGCAGTACTTC.

The chain uses TRBV7-2 and TRBJ1-3; the match to TRBD1 covers 7 bases. CDR1 is SGHTA, CDR2 FQGNSA, per germline. The V and J ends lost 2 bases and 0 bases, in that order; junction bases with no gene match: 4. This CDR3 is built from 16 residues. Here the CDR3 reads CASSLNRGDSGNTIYF. CDR3 DNA sequence: TGTGCCAGCAGCTTAAACAGGGGTGACTCTGGAAACACCATATATTTT.

The chain couples TRBV10-3 to TRBJ2-1, with D maybe TRBD2 (5 bases). CDR1 is ENHRY, CDR2 SYGVKD, per germline. The CDR3 sequence is 14 residues long. The V end lost 10 bases, the J end lost 2 bases, and 15 bases lay between the germline ends. Written as DNA, the CDR3 is TGTGCCAGTTCCGGGAACACCCCCTACAATGAGCAGTTCTTC. Translation gives CASSGNTPYNEQFF.